This T cell receptor beta chain was documented in a study of radiotherapy plus CTLA-4 blockade in lung cancer. The study's findings and limits: Following radiotherapy plus ipilimumab, tumor-derived TCR clones expanded in the blood.

Focal radiation was given together with CTLA-4 blockade (ipilimumab) to patients with chemo-refractory metastatic non-small-cell lung cancer. The assay was immunoSEQ multiplex PCR, and TCRdb's table has in-frame clones only and misses some. The repertoire consists of roughly 80,000 clones, with roughly 74% occurring once and the leading ten covering 8% to 10%. Germline-derived CDR1 and CDR2 are LNHDA and SQIVND (reference sequence). The CDR3 has 14 residues. V lost 3 bases and J 8 bases, leaving 16 bases between the germline ends. On this clone: Its antigen is as yet unknown.

The sequencing here drew on peripheral blood, taken from a patient treated with radiotherapy plus ipilimumab. This chain joins TRBV19 and TRBJ1-2, with TRBD1 as a possible D gene (6 bases). The clonotype originates from a human donor with non-small cell lung cancer whose response to radiotherapy plus ipilimumab could not be evaluated. The CDR3 DNA reads TGTGCCAGTAGTATGGACAGAACGCCTATGGGCTACACCTTC. This codes for CASSMDRTPMGYTF.